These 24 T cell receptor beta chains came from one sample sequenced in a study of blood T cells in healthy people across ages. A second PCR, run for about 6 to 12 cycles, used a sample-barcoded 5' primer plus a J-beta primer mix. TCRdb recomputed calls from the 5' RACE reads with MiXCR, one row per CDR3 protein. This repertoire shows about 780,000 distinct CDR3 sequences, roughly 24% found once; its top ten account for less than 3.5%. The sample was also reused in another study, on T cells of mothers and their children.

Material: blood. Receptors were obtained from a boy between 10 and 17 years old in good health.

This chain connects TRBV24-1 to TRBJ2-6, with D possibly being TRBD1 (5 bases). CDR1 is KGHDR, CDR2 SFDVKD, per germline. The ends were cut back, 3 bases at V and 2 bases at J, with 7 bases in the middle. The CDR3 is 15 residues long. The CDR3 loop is CATSDPGTGANVLTF. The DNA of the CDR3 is TGTGCCACCAGTGATCCAGGGACTGGGGCCAACGTCCTGACTTTC.

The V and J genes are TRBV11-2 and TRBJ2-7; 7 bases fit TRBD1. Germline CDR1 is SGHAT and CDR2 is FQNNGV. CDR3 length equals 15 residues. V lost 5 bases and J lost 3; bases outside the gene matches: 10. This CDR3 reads CASSQGPQGHYEQYF. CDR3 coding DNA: TGTGCCAGCAGCCAAGGGCCACAGGGGCACTACGAGCAGTACTTC.

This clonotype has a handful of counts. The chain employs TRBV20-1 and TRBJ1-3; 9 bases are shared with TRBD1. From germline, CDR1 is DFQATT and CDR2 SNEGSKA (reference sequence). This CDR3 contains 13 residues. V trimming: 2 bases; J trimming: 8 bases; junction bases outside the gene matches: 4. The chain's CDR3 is CSARTGGADTIYF. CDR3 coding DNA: TGCAGTGCTAGAACAGGGGGCGCGGACACCATATATTTT.

The CDR3 loop is CASSGQFNEQFF. In nucleotides, the CDR3 is TGTGCCAGCAGCGGGCAGTTCAATGAGCAGTTCTTC. The V call is TRBV9, the J call TRBJ2-1; D is undetermined. V shed 3 bases and J shed 6 bases, with 7 bases lying between them. Germline V CDR1 and CDR2: SGDLS, YYNGEE. The CDR3 consists of 12 residues.

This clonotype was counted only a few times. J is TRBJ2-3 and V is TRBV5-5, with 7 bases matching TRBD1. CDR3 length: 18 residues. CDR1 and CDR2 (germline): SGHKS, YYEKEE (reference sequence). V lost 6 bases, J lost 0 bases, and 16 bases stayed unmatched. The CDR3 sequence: CASTTIRDSWASTDTQYF. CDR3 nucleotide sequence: TGTGCCAGCACCACTATTCGGGACAGCTGGGCTAGCACAGATACGCAGTATTTT.

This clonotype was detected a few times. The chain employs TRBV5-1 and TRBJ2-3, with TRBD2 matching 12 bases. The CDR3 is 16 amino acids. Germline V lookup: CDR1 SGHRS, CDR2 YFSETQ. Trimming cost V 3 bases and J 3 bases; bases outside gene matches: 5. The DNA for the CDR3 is TGCGCCAGCAGCTCCCGGACTAGCGGGGTGACAGATACGCAGTATTTT. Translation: CASSSRTSGVTDTQYF.

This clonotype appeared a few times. The CDR3: CASSFTRLDQPQHF. Here the CDR3 DNA reads TGTGCCAGCAGCTTTACACGATTGGATCAGCCCCAGCATTTT. The J gene is TRBJ1-5, the V gene TRBV28; D gene unclear. Germline assignment: CDR1 MDHEN and CDR2 SYDVKM. CDR3 length: 14 amino acids. Trimming shortened V by 6 bases and J by 5 bases, and 14 bases separated the two germline ends.

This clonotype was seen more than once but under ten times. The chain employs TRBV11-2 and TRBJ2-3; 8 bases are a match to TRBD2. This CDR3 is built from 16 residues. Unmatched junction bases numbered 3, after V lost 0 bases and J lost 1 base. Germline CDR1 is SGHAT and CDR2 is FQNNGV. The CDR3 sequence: CASSLDHGGGTDTQYF. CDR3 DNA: TGTGCCAGCAGCTTAGACCACGGGGGGGGCACAGATACGCAGTATTTT.

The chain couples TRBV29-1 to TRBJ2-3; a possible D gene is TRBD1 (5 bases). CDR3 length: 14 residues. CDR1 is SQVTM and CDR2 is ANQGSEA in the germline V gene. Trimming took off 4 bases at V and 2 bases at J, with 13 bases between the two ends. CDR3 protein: CSVVPPGYTDTQYF. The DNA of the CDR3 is TGCAGCGTTGTTCCCCCAGGGTACACAGATACGCAGTATTTT.

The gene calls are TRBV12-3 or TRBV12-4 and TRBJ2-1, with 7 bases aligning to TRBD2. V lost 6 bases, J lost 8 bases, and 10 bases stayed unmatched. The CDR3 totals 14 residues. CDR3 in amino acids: CASRQAGTGDEQFF. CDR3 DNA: TGTGCCAGCAGACAAGCGGGGACGGGGGATGAGCAGTTCTTC.

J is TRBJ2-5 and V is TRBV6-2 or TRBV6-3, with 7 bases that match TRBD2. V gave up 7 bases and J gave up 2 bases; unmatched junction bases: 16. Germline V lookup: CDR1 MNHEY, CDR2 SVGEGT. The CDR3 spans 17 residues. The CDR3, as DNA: TGTGCCAGCAAAACCCCCAACCGCGGGGGACGACAAGAGACCCAGTACTTC. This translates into CASKTPNRGGRQETQYF.

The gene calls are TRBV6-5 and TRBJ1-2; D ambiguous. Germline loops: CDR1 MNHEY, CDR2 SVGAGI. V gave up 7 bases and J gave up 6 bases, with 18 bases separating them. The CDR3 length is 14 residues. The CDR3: CASIKATGRNGYTF. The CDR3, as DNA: TGTGCCAGCATCAAGGCGACGGGAAGAAATGGCTACACCTTC.

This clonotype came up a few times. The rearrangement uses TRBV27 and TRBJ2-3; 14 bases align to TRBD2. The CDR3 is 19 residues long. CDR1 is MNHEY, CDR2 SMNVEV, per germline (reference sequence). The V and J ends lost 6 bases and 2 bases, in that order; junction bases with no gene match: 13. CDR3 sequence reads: CASRSKRLAGGRVTDTQYF. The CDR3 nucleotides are TGTGCCAGCAGGAGTAAAAGACTAGCGGGGGGGCGCGTCACAGATACGCAGTATTTT.

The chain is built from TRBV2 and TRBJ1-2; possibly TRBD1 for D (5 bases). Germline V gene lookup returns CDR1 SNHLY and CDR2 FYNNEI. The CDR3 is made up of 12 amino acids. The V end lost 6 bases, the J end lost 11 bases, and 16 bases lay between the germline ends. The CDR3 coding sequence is TGTGCCAGCAGACTCCGGGACGTTGGATACACCTTC. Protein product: CASRLRDVGYTF.

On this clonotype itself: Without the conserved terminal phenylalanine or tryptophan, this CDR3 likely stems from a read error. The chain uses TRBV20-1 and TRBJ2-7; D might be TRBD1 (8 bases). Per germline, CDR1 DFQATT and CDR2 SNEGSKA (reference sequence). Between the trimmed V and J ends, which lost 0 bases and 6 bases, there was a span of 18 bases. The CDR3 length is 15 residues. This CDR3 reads CSARDQGAGAPEQYL. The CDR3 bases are TGCAGTGCTAGAGATCAGGGGGCGGGGGCACCCGAGCAGTACCTC.

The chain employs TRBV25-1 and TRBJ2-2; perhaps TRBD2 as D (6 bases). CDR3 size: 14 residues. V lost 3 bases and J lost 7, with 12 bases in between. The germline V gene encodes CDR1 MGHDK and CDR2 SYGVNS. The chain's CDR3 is CASSDTGVSGELFF. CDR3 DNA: TGTGCCAGCAGTGATACGGGGGTGAGCGGGGAGCTGTTTTTT.

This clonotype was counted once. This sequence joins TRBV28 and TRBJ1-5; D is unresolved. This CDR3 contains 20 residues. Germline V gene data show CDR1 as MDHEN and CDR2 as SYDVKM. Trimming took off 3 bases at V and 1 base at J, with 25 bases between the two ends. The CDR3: CASSFPWQAILLGSNQPQHF. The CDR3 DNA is TGTGCCAGCAGTTTTCCCTGGCAGGCGATCCTCCTCGGGAGCAATCAGCCCCAGCATTTT. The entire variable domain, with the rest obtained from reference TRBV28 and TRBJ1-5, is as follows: DVKVTQSSRYLVKRTGEKVFLECVQDMDHENMFWYRQDPGLGLRLIYFSYDVKMKEKGDIPEGYSVSREKKERFSLILESASTNQTSMYLCASSFPWQAILLGSNQPQHFGDGTRLSIL.

CDR3 DNA sequence: TGCGCCAGCAGCCCCTCGGACAGGGAGGCAGAGACCCAGTACTTC. Residues: CASSPSDREAETQYF. The rearrangement joins TRBV5-1 to TRBJ2-5, with 8 bases lining up with TRBD1. V lost 4 bases and J lost 4; bases outside the gene matches: 9. Germline values: CDR1 SGHRS, CDR2 YFSETQ. The CDR3 is 15 amino acids. Filled out from reference TRBV5-1 and TRBJ2-5, the complete variable domain reads KAGVTQTPRYLIKTRGQQVTLSCSPISGHRSVSWYQQTPGQGLQFLFEYFSETQRNKGNFPGRFSGRQFSNSRSEMNVSTLELGDSALYLCASSPSDREAETQYFGPGTRLLVL.

CDR3 sequence (DNA): TGTGCCAGCAGCCAACAGGGTACAAGCAATCAGCCCCAGCATTTT. The encoded protein is CASSQQGTSNQPQHF. This chain connects TRBV7-9 to TRBJ1-5; tentatively, D is TRBD1 (6 bases). This CDR3 is 15 amino acids long. Germline CDR1 and CDR2: SEHNR and FQNEAQ (reference sequence). Deletions cut 5 bases from V and 1 base from J, with 12 bases between. The variable domain in full, with the rest retrieved from reference TRBV7-9 and TRBJ1-5, is DTGVSQNPRHKITKRGQNVTFRCDPISEHNRLYWYRQTLGQGPEFLTYFQNEAQLEKSRLLSDRFSAERPKGSFSTLEIQRTEQGDSAMYLCASSQQGTSNQPQHFGDGTRLSIL.

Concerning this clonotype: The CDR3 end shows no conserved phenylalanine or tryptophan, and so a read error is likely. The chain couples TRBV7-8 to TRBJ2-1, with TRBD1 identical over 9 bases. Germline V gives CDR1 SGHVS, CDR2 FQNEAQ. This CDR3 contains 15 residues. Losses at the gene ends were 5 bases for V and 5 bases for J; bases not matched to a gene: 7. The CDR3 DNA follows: TGTGCCAGCAGCATGGACAGGGGCTATCACAATGAGCAGTTCCTC. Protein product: CASSMDRGYHNEQFL.

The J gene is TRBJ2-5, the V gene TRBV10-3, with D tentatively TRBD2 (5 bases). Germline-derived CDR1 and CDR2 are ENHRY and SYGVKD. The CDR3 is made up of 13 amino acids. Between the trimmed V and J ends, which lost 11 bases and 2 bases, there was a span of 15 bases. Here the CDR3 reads CASHAGDQETQYF. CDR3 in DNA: TGTGCCTCCCATGCCGGGGATCAAGAGACCCAGTACTTC.

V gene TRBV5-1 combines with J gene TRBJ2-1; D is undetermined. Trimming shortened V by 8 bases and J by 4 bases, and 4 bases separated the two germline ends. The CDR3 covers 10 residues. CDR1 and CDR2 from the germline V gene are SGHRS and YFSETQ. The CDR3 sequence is CASPYNEQFF. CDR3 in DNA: TGCGCCAGTCCATACAATGAGCAGTTCTTC. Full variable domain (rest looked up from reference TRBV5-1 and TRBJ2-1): KAGVTQTPRYLIKTRGQQVTLSCSPISGHRSVSWYQQTPGQGLQFLFEYFSETQRNKGNFPGRFSGRQFSNSRSEMNVSTLELGDSALYLCASPYNEQFFGPGTRLTVL.

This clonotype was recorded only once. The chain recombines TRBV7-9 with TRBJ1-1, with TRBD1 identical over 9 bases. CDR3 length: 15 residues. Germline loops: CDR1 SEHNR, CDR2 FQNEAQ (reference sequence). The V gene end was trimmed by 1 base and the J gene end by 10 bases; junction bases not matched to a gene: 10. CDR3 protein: CASSLELGSTGGAFF. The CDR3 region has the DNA TGTGCCAGCAGCTTAGAGTTGGGCTCGACAGGGGGAGCTTTCTTT.

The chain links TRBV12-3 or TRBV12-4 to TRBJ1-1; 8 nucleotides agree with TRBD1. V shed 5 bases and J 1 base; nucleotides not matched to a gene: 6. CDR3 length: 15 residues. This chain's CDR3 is CASSIGQGSNTEAFF. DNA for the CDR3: TGTGCCAGCAGTATAGGACAGGGATCGAACACTGAAGCTTTCTTT.